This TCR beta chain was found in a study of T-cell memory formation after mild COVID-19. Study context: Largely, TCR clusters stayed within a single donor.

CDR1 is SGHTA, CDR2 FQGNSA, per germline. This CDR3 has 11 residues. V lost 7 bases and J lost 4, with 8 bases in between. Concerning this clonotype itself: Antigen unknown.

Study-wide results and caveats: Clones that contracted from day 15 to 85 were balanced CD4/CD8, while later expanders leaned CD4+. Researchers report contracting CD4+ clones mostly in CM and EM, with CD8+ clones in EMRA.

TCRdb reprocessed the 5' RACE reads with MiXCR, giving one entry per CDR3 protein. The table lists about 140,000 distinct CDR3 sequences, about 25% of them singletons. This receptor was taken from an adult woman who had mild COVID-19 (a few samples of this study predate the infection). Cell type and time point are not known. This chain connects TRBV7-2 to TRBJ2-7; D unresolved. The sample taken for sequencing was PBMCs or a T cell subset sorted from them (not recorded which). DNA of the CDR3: TGTGCCAGCACGGACCATTACGAGCAGTACTTC. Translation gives CASTDHYEQYF.